A single sample is the source of the 27 T cell receptor beta chains below, sequenced in a study of shared clonotypes between healthy human individuals. Clones were read by immunoSEQ multiplex PCR, and TCRdb kept only the in-frame ones, dropping some. The table records 850,000 to 1,200,000 clones, approximately 70% of them present only once. The sample comprised memory CD4+ T cells sorted from blood. Subset denoted: CD45RA-negative fraction. The receptors derive from a man between 18 and 29 years old in good health.

The gene calls are TRBV5-5 and TRBJ2-5, with D uncertain. This CDR3 region has 13 residues. Germline CDR1 and CDR2: SGHKS and YYEKEE (reference sequence). V lost 1 base to trimming and J lost 4 bases, with 8 bases between them. The CDR3 DNA is TGTGCCAGCAGCTTGCGATCTGGAGAGACCCAGTACTTC. Encoded protein: CASSLRSGETQYF.

V and J are TRBV5-6 and TRBJ1-2; D ambiguous. Trimming cost V 6 bases and J 8 bases, with 17 bases left between them. The V gene's germline CDR1 is SGHDT and CDR2 YYEEEE. The CDR3 has 13 residues. Written as DNA, the CDR3 is TGTGCCAGCACGTTGGAGTCCGCGGGGGGCTACACCTTC. It specifies CASTLESAGGYTF.

This chain links TRBV5-6 with TRBJ2-1, with D tentatively TRBD1 or TRBD2 (5 bases each). The V end lost 4 bases, the J end lost 5 bases, and 19 bases lay between the germline ends. This CDR3 has 16 residues. The V gene's germline CDR1 is SGHDT and CDR2 YYEEEE. This chain's CDR3 is CASSLGQRRYDNEQFF. Here the CDR3 DNA reads TGTGCCAGCAGCCTGGGGCAGCGGAGATATGACAATGAGCAGTTCTTC.

This clone was observed a handful of times. V and J are TRBV5-1 and TRBJ1-6, with D tentatively TRBD1 (6 bases). Germline CDR1 reads SGHRS; CDR2 reads YFSETQ. The germline V and J ends were trimmed by 1 base and 7 bases, with 12 bases remaining between them. The CDR3 consists of 15 residues. This CDR3 is CASSLIQGLNSPLHF. The CDR3 coding sequence is TGCGCCAGCAGCTTGATCCAGGGGCTCAATTCACCCCTCCACTTT.

Turning to this clone: Other nucleotide sequences from this sample produce the same CDR3. V is TRBV6-5 and J is TRBJ2-1, with a weak D call TRBD2 (5 bases). Germline assignment: CDR1 MNHEY and CDR2 SVGAGI. The CDR3 covers 13 residues. V was trimmed by 0 bases and J by 7 bases, leaving 7 bases between them. The DNA for the CDR3 is TGTGCCAGCAGTTACTCGGGGAGAAATGAGCAGTTCTTC. Protein: CASSYSGRNEQFF.

The rearrangement joins TRBV18 to TRBJ2-2; TRBD2 aligns across 12 bases. Trimming removed 3 bases from V and 0 bases from J; junction bases left unmatched: 2. This CDR3 is 17 amino acids long. Germline V gene lookup returns CDR1 KGHSH and CDR2 LQKENI. CDR3 coding DNA: TGTGCCAGCTCACCCCGGACTAGCGGGACGAACACCGGGGAGCTGTTTTTT. It translates to CASSPRTSGTNTGELFF.

The chain is built from TRBV18 and TRBJ1-2, with D possibly being TRBD1 (6 bases). The CDR3 extends over 15 amino acids. Trimming took off 3 bases at V and 3 bases at J, with 14 bases between the two ends. Germline V gene sequence: CDR1 KGHSH, CDR2 LQKENI. CDR3 residues: CASSPTGNPYYGYTF. The CDR3 bases are TGTGCCAGCTCACCCACAGGGAATCCGTACTATGGCTACACCTTC.

This clone was found once. The chain combines TRBV19 with TRBJ1-5; D uncertain. The CDR3 has 17 amino acids. V lost 4 bases and J lost 2, with 18 bases in between. Germline CDR1 and CDR2: LNHDA and SQIVND (reference sequence). This chain's CDR3 is CASSRVPVSNGNQPQHF. As DNA, the CDR3 is TGTGCCAGTAGTAGGGTCCCGGTAAGCAATGGCAATCAGCCCCAGCATTTT.

CDR3 sequence: CASSVQGASYAGELFF. The CDR3 DNA is TGTGCCAGCAGTGTCCAGGGGGCGTCTTACGCCGGGGAGCTGTTTTTT. V usage is TRBV6-4 and J usage is TRBJ2-2; 8 positions match TRBD1. J lost 6 bases, V lost 4 bases, and 10 bases had no gene match. Germline CDR1 and CDR2: MRHNA and SNTAGT. The CDR3 covers 16 residues.

This clone was counted a single time. The chain joins TRBV2 to TRBJ2-5, with 7 bases aligning to TRBD1. CDR1 and CDR2 from the germline V gene are SNHLY and FYNNEI. V was pared by 7 bases and J by 4 bases, with 12 bases of the junction left unmatched. The CDR3 extends over 15 amino acids. The CDR3 DNA reads as TGTGCCAGCACCCCAGAAGGGGGCGATGGAGAGACCCAGTACTTC. Encoded protein: CASTPEGGDGETQYF.

This chain links TRBV2 with TRBJ2-3; no firm D call. V lost 2 bases to trimming and J lost 1 base, with 7 bases between them. The CDR3 spans 14 residues. CDR1 and CDR2 (germline): SNHLY, FYNNEI. The CDR3 nucleotides are TGTGCCAGCAGTGAATGGTCGGGCACAGATACGCAGTATTTT. Its protein is CASSEWSGTDTQYF.

The J gene is TRBJ1-2, the V gene TRBV6-5, with D hard to call. This CDR3 comprises 12 residues. CDR1 and CDR2 (germline): MNHEY, SVGAGI. CDR3 protein: CEAAPRPYGYTF. CDR3 sequence (DNA): TGTGAAGCGGCCCCCAGGCCGTATGGCTACACCTTC.

This clone was recorded a few times. The V and J genes are TRBV29-1 and TRBJ1-1; D is undetermined. V was pared by 7 bases and J by 2 bases, with 17 bases between. Germline V CDR1 and CDR2: SQVTM, ANQGSEA. The CDR3 extends over 14 amino acids. The CDR3 loop is CSALPDTSNTEAFF. The CDR3 nucleotides read TGCAGCGCTCTACCAGACACTTCAAACACTGAAGCTTTCTTT.

The CDR3 sequence: CASRAQTGTRNYNEQFF. The CDR3 DNA reads as TGTGCCAGCAGAGCACAGACGGGGACTAGAAACTACAATGAGCAGTTCTTC. The genes are TRBV2 and TRBJ2-1, with 8 positions matching TRBD2. The CDR3 sequence is 17 residues long. Per the germline V gene, CDR1 is SNHLY and CDR2 is FYNNEI. J was trimmed by 3 bases and V by 6 bases; bases with no gene match: 13.

The V and J genes are TRBV18 and TRBJ2-1, with TRBD2 identical over 9 bases. V trimming: 3 bases; J trimming: 8 bases; junction bases outside the gene matches: 2. The CDR3 sequence is 13 residues long. Germline V gene sequence: CDR1 KGHSH, CDR2 LQKENI. The DNA of the CDR3 is TGTGCCAGCTCACCTAGCGGGAGCTATGAGCAGTTCTTC. This translates into CASSPSGSYEQFF.

The chain uses TRBV9 and TRBJ1-2, with unresolved D. The CDR3 is made up of 13 amino acids. Germline V lookup: CDR1 SGDLS, CDR2 YYNGEE. Trimming cost V 4 bases and J 6 bases, with 13 bases left between them. Here the CDR3 reads CASSPGLRDGYTF. CDR3 nucleotide sequence: TGTGCCAGCAGCCCGGGGTTGCGAGATGGCTACACCTTC.

The chain links TRBV7-8 to TRBJ1-1; perhaps TRBD1 as D (5 bases). V dropped 2 bases and J dropped 1 base, with 17 bases sitting between them. This CDR3 spans 17 amino acids. Looked up from germline, CDR1 is SGHVS and CDR2 is FQNEAQ. CDR3 sequence: CASSLLRGTGGNTEAFF. CDR3 DNA: TGTGCCAGCAGCTTATTGAGGGGAACTGGGGGGAACACTGAAGCTTTCTTT.

The chain employs TRBV5-1 and TRBJ2-2, with 7 positions matching TRBD1. Germline V CDR1 and CDR2: SGHRS, YFSETQ. This CDR3 contains 15 residues. V was pared by 3 bases and J by 0 bases, with 2 bases of the junction left unmatched. CDR3 protein: CASSSDRSNTGELFF. In nucleotides, the CDR3 is TGCGCCAGCAGCTCGGACAGGTCGAACACCGGGGAGCTGTTTTTT.

The CDR3 protein is CASSSNSLSEQYF. The CDR3 DNA reads TGTGCCAGCAGCTCGAACAGCCTCTCCGAGCAGTACTTC. The gene calls are TRBV7-2 and TRBJ2-7, with unresolved D. In germline, CDR1 is SGHTA, CDR2 FQGNSA. Deletions cut 4 bases from V and 6 bases from J, with 13 bases between. This CDR3 comprises 13 residues.

V is TRBV7-6 and J is TRBJ1-2, with a possible D match to TRBD1 (5 bases). There are 13 residues in the CDR3. Trimming cost V 2 bases and J 3 bases, with 7 bases left between them. Germline V gene data show CDR1 as SGHVS and CDR2 as FNYEAQ. CDR3 nucleotide sequence: TGTGCCAGCAGCTTACAGGGATACTATGGCTACACCTTC. This sequence encodes CASSLQGYYGYTF.

The V gene is TRBV6-5, the J gene TRBJ2-1; D perhaps matches TRBD2 (7 bases). CDR3 size: 15 residues. V lost 8 bases to trimming and J lost 7 bases, with 21 bases between them. Germline assignment: CDR1 MNHEY and CDR2 SVGAGI. The CDR3, as DNA: TGTGCCAGCGCCGAGGACGGGGGGCGCAGAAATGAGCAGTTCTTC. The encoded protein is CASAEDGGRRNEQFF.

The chain has TRBV19 and TRBJ1-5; 7 bases are shared with TRBD1. The J segment lost 5 bases and the V segment lost 3 bases, leaving 19 bases of the junction unmatched. Germline V gene sequence: CDR1 LNHDA, CDR2 SQIVND (reference sequence). CDR3 size: 19 residues. The CDR3 spells CASSIDPTGPPPWDQPQHF. The CDR3 DNA sequence: TGTGCCAGTAGTATCGATCCGACAGGGCCCCCTCCTTGGGATCAGCCCCAGCATTTT. Full variable domain (rest looked up from reference TRBV19 and TRBJ1-5): DGGITQSPKYLFRKEGQNVTLSCEQNLNHDAMYWYRQDPGQGLRLIYYSQIVNDFQKGDIAEGYSVSREKKESFPLTVTSAQKNPTAFYLCASSIDPTGPPPWDQPQHFGDGTRLSIL.

This clone has a handful of counts. The chain employs TRBV28 and TRBJ1-2; 7 nucleotides match TRBD1. The CDR3 consists of 14 residues. J lost 7 bases, V lost 6 bases, and 11 bases had no gene match. Germline loops: CDR1 MDHEN, CDR2 SYDVKM. CDR3 protein: CASRSQGGRFGYTF. CDR3 DNA sequence: TGTGCCAGCAGGTCCCAGGGGGGGCGTTTTGGCTACACCTTC.

This clone was picked up one time. The rearrangement links TRBV6-5 to TRBJ2-7; 8 bases map to TRBD1. J gave up 4 bases and V 6 bases, and 8 bases lay outside the gene matches. Germline CDR1 reads MNHEY; CDR2 reads SVGAGI. The CDR3 has 14 amino acids. CDR3 bases: TGTGCCAGCAGGACGGACAGGGTCAAATACGAGCAGTACTTC. It yields the protein CASRTDRVKYEQYF.

The chain carries TRBV6-4 and TRBJ2-7; 9 nucleotides match TRBD2. The CDR3 runs 18 residues. Germline CDR1 and CDR2: MRHNA and SNTAGT. Trimming took 2 bases from V and 4 from J; bases not matched to a gene: 15. The chain's CDR3 is CASSDRVAGASLGYEQYF. Written as DNA, the CDR3 is TGTGCCAGCAGTGACAGGGTAGCGGGGGCGTCCCTGGGGTACGAGCAGTACTTC.

The chain carries TRBV6-1 and TRBJ1-5; TRBD1 agrees at 7 bases. Germline V gene sequence: CDR1 MNHNS, CDR2 SASEGT. This CDR3 has 14 amino acids. Germline trimming cut 0 bases from V and 7 bases from J; bases unmatched to any gene: 3. The CDR3 spells CASSEAVRGQPQHF. CDR3 in DNA: TGTGCCAGCAGTGAAGCGGTCAGGGGGCAGCCCCAGCATTTT.

As regards this clone: Other DNA sequences in the sample encode the same CDR3. This chain joins TRBV5-1 and TRBJ2-4; D may be TRBD1 (5 bases). The CDR3 has 12 amino acids. CDR1 SGHRS and CDR2 YFSETQ come from the germline V gene. V lost 2 bases, J lost 5 bases, and 5 bases lay in between. In DNA form, the CDR3 reads TGCGCCAGCAGCTTAGGGGAAAACATTCAGTACTTC. Its translation is CASSLGENIQYF.